This TCR beta chain was sequenced for a study of T cell repertoires in cytomegalovirus infection. Study in general: Public TCR beta signatures were indicative of both CMV infection and a matching HLA type. Study-wide findings and caveats: Adding up the frequency of public TCR beta families identified people who carried CMV plus the relevant HLA. HLA-C-restricted, CMV-specific TCR beta clonotypes were dominant ex vivo.

TCRdb ran MiXCR on the reads and lists one entry per CDR3 protein. The top ten hold 15% to 20% of the sample, which has 150,000 to 200,000 distinct CDR3 sequences, 17% seen once. V shed 3 bases and J shed 0 bases, with 12 bases lying between them. This CDR3 comprises 16 residues. The germline gives CDR1 SGHTA, CDR2 FQGTGA. Points on this clonotype: Its antigen is unidentified. The conserved phenylalanine or tryptophan normally closing the CDR3 is absent here, so this likely arose from a read error.

The clonotype originates from a human donor in good health (CMV status not recorded). Some clones in this sample may be carry-over from other donors' samples. The material sequenced was CD8+ T cells from PBMCs. The rearrangement joins TRBV7-3 to TRBJ2-1; D might be TRBD2 (5 bases). CDR3 amino acids: CASSFSVPSSYNEQFL. The CDR3 nucleotides are TGTGCCAGCAGCTTTAGCGTCCCGAGCTCCTACAATGAGCAGTTCTTA.